Following are 14 T cell receptor beta chains from one sample sequenced in a study of cytomegalovirus exposure and HLA in healthy donors. PCR was performed using 60 Vbeta and 13 Jbeta primers. Profiling relied on immunoSEQ multiplex PCR, and the TCRdb table lists in-frame clones only, not all of them. Of some 180,000 clones in the sample, 80% to 90% were seen once. The material sequenced was PBMCs. These receptor sequences come from a girl aged 2 to 10 in good health and CMV-seropositive.

The J gene is TRBJ2-7, the V gene TRBV12-5, with 8 bases lining up with TRBD2. Germline trimming cut 4 bases from V and 1 base from J; bases unmatched to any gene: 15. The length of the CDR3 is 18 residues. Germline assignment: CDR1 LGHNT and CDR2 FRNRAP. The DNA for the CDR3 is TGTGCTAGTGGTTCGGCAATTAGCAGCGGGAGTGGATCCTACGAGCAGTACTTC. Its protein product is CASGSAISSGSGSYEQYF.

This clone was recorded a few times. The rearrangement links TRBV11-2 to TRBJ1-5, with D possibly being TRBD1 (6 bases). The CDR3 covers 14 residues. Germline CDR1 and CDR2: SGHAT and FQNNGV. Trimming removed 1 base at V and 7 bases at J, with 11 bases between. Written as DNA, the CDR3 is TGTGCCAGCAGCTTAGTAGGGGGTCGGCAGCCCCAGCATTTT. Protein product: CASSLVGGRQPQHF.

This chain links TRBV7-8 with TRBJ1-6; D perhaps matches TRBD1 (6 bases). Per germline, CDR1 SGHVS and CDR2 FQNEAQ. CDR3 length equals 13 residues. Trimming left V 2 bases short and J 7 bases short, with 6 bases between. CDR3 amino acids: CASSLQGNSPLHF. In DNA, the CDR3 is TGTGCCAGCAGCTTACAGGGGAATTCACCCCTCCACTTT.

V and J are TRBV7-6 and TRBJ1-2; a weak D match, TRBD1 (5 bases). CDR1 and CDR2 from the germline V gene are SGHVS and FNYEAQ. The CDR3 contains 14 residues. The V and J ends lost 2 bases and 7 bases respectively, with 14 bases between them. The CDR3 DNA follows: TGTGCCAGCAGCTTATCCGGCGGGGGGGGTGGCTACACCTTC. Protein: CASSLSGGGGGYTF. The variable domain in full, with the rest retrieved from reference TRBV7-6 and TRBJ1-2, is GAGVSQSPRYKVTKRGQDVALRCDPISGHVSLYWYRQALGQGPEFLTYFNYEAQQDKSGLPNDRFSAERPEGSISTLTIQRTEQRDSAMYRCASSLSGGGGGYTFGSGTRLTVV.

This chain joins TRBV11-3 and TRBJ2-3, with TRBD2 matching 7 bases. With V trimmed by 4 bases and J by 5 bases, 9 bases remained unmatched. This CDR3 has 15 residues. Germline CDR1 reads SGHNT; CDR2 reads YENEEA. Here the CDR3 DNA reads TGTGCCAGCAGCTCCGGCCGGCTAGCGGAAGATACGCAGTATTTT. This codes for CASSSGRLAEDTQYF. Complete variable domain (other parts from reference TRBV11-3 and TRBJ2-3): EAGVVQSPRYKIIEKKQPVAFWCNPISGHNTLYWYLQNLGQGPELLIRYENEEAVDDSQLPKDRFSAERLKGVDSTLKIQPAELGDSAVYLCASSSGRLAEDTQYFGPGTRLTVL.

The gene calls are TRBV28 and TRBJ1-1; possibly TRBD1 for D (6 bases). The germline gives CDR1 MDHEN, CDR2 SYDVKM. The germline V and J ends were trimmed by 10 bases and 0 bases, with 18 bases remaining between them. CDR3 length: 15 residues. The CDR3 region has the DNA TGTGCCATCTCAGGGAGGGACACCTTGAACACTGAAGCTTTCTTT. Translating gives CAISGRDTLNTEAFF.

The CDR3 spells CASSRSYEQYF. The CDR3 bases are TGTGCCAGCAGCAGGTCCTACGAGCAGTACTTC. The V and J genes are TRBV6-1 and TRBJ2-7, with D uncertain. The V and J ends lost 6 bases and 1 base respectively, with 4 bases between them. CDR1 MNHNS and CDR2 SASEGT come from the germline V gene. CDR3 size: 11 residues.

This chain links TRBV9 with TRBJ2-5; a weak D match, TRBD2 (5 bases). Trimming cost V 2 bases and J 2 bases, with 13 bases left between them. CDR1 SGDLS and CDR2 YYNGEE come from the germline V gene. The CDR3 sequence is 15 residues long. The CDR3 loop is CASSVASGVQETQYF. The CDR3 DNA sequence: TGTGCCAGCAGCGTGGCGAGCGGAGTTCAAGAGACCCAGTACTTC.

The CDR3 spells CATSRTLLEVGETQYF. The CDR3 region has the DNA TGTGCCACCAGCAGAACGCTTCTAGAGGTTGGGGAGACCCAGTACTTC. This chain uses TRBV15 with TRBJ2-5; D ambiguous. The CDR3 is 16 amino acids. Per germline, CDR1 LNHNV and CDR2 YYDKDF (reference sequence). Trimming took 2 bases from V and 5 from J, leaving 18 bases between them.

The gene calls are TRBV6-4 and TRBJ1-2; no firm D call. This CDR3 spans 15 amino acids. Germline V gives CDR1 MRHNA, CDR2 SNTAGT. V was pared by 4 bases and J by 0 bases, with 12 bases between. In nucleotides, the CDR3 is TGTGCCAGCAGTGCTACCTCGGGAGCTAACTATGGCTACACCTTC. Translating it yields CASSATSGANYGYTF.

Points on this clone: The junction differs from germline at one of its ends, possibly a read error. This chain joins TRBV7-9 and TRBJ1-2; D perhaps matches TRBD1 (5 bases). CDR1 SEHNR and CDR2 FQNEAQ come from the germline V gene (reference sequence). This CDR3 is built from 12 residues. CDR3 in DNA: TGTTCCAGCAGCCTTCCGGAGGGGCCCTACTCCTTC. Protein product: CSSSLPEGPYSF.

J is TRBJ1-2 and V is TRBV5-8, with 11 bases matching TRBD1. The CDR3 covers 16 residues. The trim removed 4 bases at V and 4 bases at J, leaving 9 bases unmatched. In germline, CDR1 is SGHTS, CDR2 YDEGEE. In DNA, the CDR3 is TGTGCCAGCAGCCCCAGGACAGGGGGCGCAGGCTATGGCTACACCTTC. Translation: CASSPRTGGAGYGYTF. The full variable domain, with the rest looked up from reference TRBV5-8 and TRBJ1-2, is EAGVTQSPTHLIKTRGQQATLRCSPISGHTSVYWYQQALGLGLQFLLWYDEGEERNRGNFPPRFSGRQFPNYSSELNVNALELEDSALYLCASSPRTGGAGYGYTFGSGTRLTVV.

DNA for the CDR3: TGTGCCAGCAGTTACACCCCTACAGGGGTTGGCTACACCTTC. This codes for CASSYTPTGVGYTF. The V gene is TRBV6-5, the J gene TRBJ1-2, with 7 bases identical to TRBD1. The J segment lost 7 bases and the V segment lost 2 bases, leaving 7 bases of the junction unmatched. The CDR3 is 14 residues long. Looked up from germline, CDR1 is MNHEY and CDR2 is SVGAGI.

J is TRBJ2-7 and V is TRBV28; no definite D call. Germline CDR1 is MDHEN and CDR2 is SYDVKM. V was cut by 5 bases and J by 9 bases, with 14 bases left in between. This CDR3 contains 12 residues. DNA for the CDR3: TGTGCCAGCAGTCCACCCACACGAGGGCAGTACTTC. This translates into CASSPPTRGQYF.